The source of this T cell receptor (beta chain) is a study of regulatory T cells in long-lasting Graves disease. TCR beta libraries were built with iRepertoire HTBI primers and Arm-PCR of CDR3 regions. Each CDR3 protein is one row after TCRdb ran MiXCR on the multiplex PCR reads. The sample consists of about 430,000 distinct CDR3 sequences, around 23% of them appearing once. Germline CDR1 SEHNR, CDR2 FQNEAQ (reference sequence). The trim removed 4 bases at V and 1 base at J, leaving 12 bases unmatched. The CDR3 spans 17 residues. Described time point: persistent/refractory GD, antithyroid drugs over 5 years with positive TRAb. PBMC-derived RNA was used for the TCR library. Only a few counts were recorded for this clonotype.

Sequencing was performed on peripheral blood mononuclear cells (PBMCs), taken when the disease was refractory, from a patient treated with antithyroid drugs. The chain couples TRBV7-9 to TRBJ2-7; 8 bases align to TRBD2. The receptor was derived from a female donor with Graves disease. The CDR3 loop reads CASSSLGSGGVSYEQYF. The CDR3 bases are TGTGCCAGCAGCTCACTTGGATCGGGAGGGGTTTCCTACGAGCAGTACTTC.